One sample yielded the 5 T cell receptor beta chains listed below, sequenced in a study of CD8+ T cells in alopecia areata. cDNA reverse transcribed from extracted RNA served as the sequencing template. Produced via immunoSEQ multiplex PCR; TCRdb's table is partial and in-frame only. Seen here are more than 200,000 clones, approximately 61% observed once, and the top ten hold more than 0.95%. The sample in question was CD4+ T cells sorted from blood, obtained at week 0. The receptors stem from a human donor with alopecia areata.

This clone was seen once. The J gene is TRBJ2-5, the V gene TRBV6-5; maybe TRBD1 (6 bases). CDR3 length equals 13 residues. Germline V CDR1 and CDR2: MNHEY, SVGAGI. Trimming removed 2 bases from V and 3 bases from J, with 7 bases in between. The CDR3 spells CASSYGGEETQYF. DNA for the CDR3: TGTGCCAGCAGTTACGGGGGCGAAGAGACCCAGTACTTC.

The chain uses TRBV29-1 and TRBJ2-7; TRBD2 matches 7 bases. Germline V lookup: CDR1 SQVTM, CDR2 ANQGSEA. V lost 4 bases, J lost 2 bases, and 8 bases stayed unmatched. This CDR3 contains 14 residues. The CDR3 nucleotides read TGCAGCGTTGGGGAGCGGGGCAGGGCCTACGAGCAGTACTTC. Protein sequence: CSVGERGRAYEQYF.

Comment on this clone: The junction does not match germline at one end; this may be a read error. The V gene is TRBV7-9, the J gene TRBJ2-5, with 12 bases identical to TRBD2. Germline loops: CDR1 SEHNR, CDR2 FQNEAQ (reference sequence). This CDR3 region has 15 residues. The CDR3 DNA sequence: TGTGCCAGCAAACTAGCGGGGGGACCCCAAGGGACCCAGTACTTC. Protein sequence: CASKLAGGPQGTQYF.

This chain uses TRBV11-2 with TRBJ2-3, with 9 bases aligning to TRBD2. This CDR3 has 15 amino acids. Trimming took 6 bases from V and 5 from J; bases not matched to a gene: 9. Germline V gene data show CDR1 as SGHAT and CDR2 as FQNNGV. This CDR3 is CASSVRTSDQDTQYF. Here the CDR3 DNA reads TGTGCCAGCAGTGTCCGGACTAGCGATCAAGATACGCAGTATTTT.

The V call is TRBV7-4, the J call TRBJ2-7, with 7 bases fitting TRBD1. Trimming at V came to 4 bases and at J to 2 bases, leaving 5 bases not matched to a gene. The CDR3 is made up of 14 amino acids. Germline V CDR1 and CDR2: SGHVT, SQSDAQ. The CDR3 region has the DNA TGTGCCAGCAGCTCCGGACAGGATACCTACGAGCAGTACTTC. This sequence encodes CASSSGQDTYEQYF.